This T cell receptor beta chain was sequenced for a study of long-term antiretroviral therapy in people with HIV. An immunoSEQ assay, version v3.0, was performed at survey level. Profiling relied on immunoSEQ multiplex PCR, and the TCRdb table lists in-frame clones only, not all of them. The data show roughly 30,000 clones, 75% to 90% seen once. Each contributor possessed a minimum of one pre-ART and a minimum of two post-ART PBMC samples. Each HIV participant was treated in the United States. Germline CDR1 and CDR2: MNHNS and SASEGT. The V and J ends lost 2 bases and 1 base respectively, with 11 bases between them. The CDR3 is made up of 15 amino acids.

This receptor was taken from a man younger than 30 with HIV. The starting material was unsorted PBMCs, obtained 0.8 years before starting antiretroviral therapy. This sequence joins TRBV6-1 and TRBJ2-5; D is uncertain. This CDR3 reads CASSELLRPQETQYF. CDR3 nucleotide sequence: TGTGCCAGCAGTGAACTTCTTAGACCCCAAGAGACCCAGTACTTC.